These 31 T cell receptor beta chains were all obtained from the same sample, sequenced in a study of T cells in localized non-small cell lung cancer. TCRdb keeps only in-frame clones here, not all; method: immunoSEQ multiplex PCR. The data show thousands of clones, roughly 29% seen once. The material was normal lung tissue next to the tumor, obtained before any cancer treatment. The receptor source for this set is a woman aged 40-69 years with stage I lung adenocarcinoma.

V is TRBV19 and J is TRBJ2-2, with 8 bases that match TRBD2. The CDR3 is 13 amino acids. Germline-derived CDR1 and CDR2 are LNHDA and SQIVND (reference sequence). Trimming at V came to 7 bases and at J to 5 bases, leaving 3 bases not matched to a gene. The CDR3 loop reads CASTQRETGELFF. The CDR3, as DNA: TGTGCCAGTACACAGCGGGAGACCGGGGAGCTGTTTTTT.

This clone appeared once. DNA for the CDR3: TGTGCCAGCTCACCACAGGGGGGTAGCACAGATACGCAGTATTTT. It specifies CASSPQGGSTDTQYF. V usage is TRBV18 and J usage is TRBJ2-3; the D gene could be TRBD1 or TRBD2 (6 bases each). The germline gives CDR1 KGHSH, CDR2 LQKENI. The CDR3 loop spans 15 amino acids. Trimming pared 1 base from V and 0 bases from J, leaving 8 bases between.

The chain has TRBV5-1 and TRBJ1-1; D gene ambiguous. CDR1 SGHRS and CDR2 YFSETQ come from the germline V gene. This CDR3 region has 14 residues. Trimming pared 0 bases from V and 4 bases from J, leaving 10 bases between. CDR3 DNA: TGCGCCAGCAGCTTGGGTCACCGAGGCACTGAAGCTTTCTTT. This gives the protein CASSLGHRGTEAFF. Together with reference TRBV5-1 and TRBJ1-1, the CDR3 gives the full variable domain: KAGVTQTPRYLIKTRGQQVTLSCSPISGHRSVSWYQQTPGQGLQFLFEYFSETQRNKGNFPGRFSGRQFSNSRSEMNVSTLELGDSALYLCASSLGHRGTEAFFGQGTRLTVV.

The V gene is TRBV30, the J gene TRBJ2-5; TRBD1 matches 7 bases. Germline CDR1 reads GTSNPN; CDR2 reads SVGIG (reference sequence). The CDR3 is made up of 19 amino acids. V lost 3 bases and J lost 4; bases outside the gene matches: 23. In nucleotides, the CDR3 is TGTGCCTGGAGCCGATGGGGGCGGACAGGTTCGAGGATGGGAGAGACCCAGTACTTC. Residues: CAWSRWGRTGSRMGETQYF.

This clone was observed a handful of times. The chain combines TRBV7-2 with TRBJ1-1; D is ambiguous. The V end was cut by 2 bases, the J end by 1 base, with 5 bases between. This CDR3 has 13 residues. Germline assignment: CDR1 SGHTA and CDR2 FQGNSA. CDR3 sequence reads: CASSLKENTEAFF. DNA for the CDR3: TGTGCCAGCAGCTTAAAAGAGAACACTGAAGCTTTCTTT.

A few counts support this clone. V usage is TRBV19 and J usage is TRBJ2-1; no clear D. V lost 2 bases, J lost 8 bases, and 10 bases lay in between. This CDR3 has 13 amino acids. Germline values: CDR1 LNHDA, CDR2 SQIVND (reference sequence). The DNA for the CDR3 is TGTGCCAGTAGTATAAGACCCCGGGATGAGCAGTTCTTC. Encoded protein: CASSIRPRDEQFF. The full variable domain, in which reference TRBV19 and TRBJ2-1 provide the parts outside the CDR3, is DGGITQSPKYLFRKEGQNVTLSCEQNLNHDAMYWYRQDPGQGLRLIYYSQIVNDFQKGDIAEGYSVSREKKESFPLTVTSAQKNPTAFYLCASSIRPRDEQFFGPGTRLTVL.

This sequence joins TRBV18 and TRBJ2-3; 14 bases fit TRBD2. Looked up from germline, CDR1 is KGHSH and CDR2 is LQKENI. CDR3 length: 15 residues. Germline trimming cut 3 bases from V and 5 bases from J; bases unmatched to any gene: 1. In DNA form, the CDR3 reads TGTGCCAGCTCACCCGGGACTAGCGGGGGAGATACGCAGTATTTT. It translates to CASSPGTSGGDTQYF.

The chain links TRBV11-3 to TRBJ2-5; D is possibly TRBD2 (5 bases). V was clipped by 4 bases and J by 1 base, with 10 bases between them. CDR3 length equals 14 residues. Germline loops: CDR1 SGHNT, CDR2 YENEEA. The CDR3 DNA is TGTGCCAGCAGCTCCCTGGAGGTCCAAGAGACCCAGTACTTC. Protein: CASSSLEVQETQYF.

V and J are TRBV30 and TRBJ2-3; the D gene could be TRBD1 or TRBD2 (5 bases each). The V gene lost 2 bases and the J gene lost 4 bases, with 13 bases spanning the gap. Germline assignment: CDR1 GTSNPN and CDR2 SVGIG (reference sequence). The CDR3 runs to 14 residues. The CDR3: CAWSPSLGADTQYF. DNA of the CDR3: TGTGCCTGGAGTCCAAGCCTGGGGGCAGATACGCAGTATTTT.

CDR3 residues: CASSQLSQKRSGYTF. DNA for the CDR3: TGCGCCAGCAGCCAACTATCCCAGAAACGCTCCGGCTACACCTTC. The chain uses TRBV4-1 and TRBJ1-2; no firm D call. CDR3 length equals 15 residues. V was shortened by 2 bases and J by 8 bases, with 18 bases between the two germline ends. Germline V gene data show CDR1 as MGHRA and CDR2 as YSYEKL.

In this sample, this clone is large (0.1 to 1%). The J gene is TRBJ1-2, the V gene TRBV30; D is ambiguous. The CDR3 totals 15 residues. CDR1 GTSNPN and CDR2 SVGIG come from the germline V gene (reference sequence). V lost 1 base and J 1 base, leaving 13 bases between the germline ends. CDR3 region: CAWSAWAGINYGYTF. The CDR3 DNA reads TGTGCCTGGAGTGCTTGGGCAGGCATTAACTATGGCTACACCTTC.

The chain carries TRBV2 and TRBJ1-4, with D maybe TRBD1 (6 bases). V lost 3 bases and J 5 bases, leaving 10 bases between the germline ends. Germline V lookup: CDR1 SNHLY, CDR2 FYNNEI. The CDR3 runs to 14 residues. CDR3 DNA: TGTGCCAGCAGTGACAGGGGAGGGAATGAAAAACTGTTTTTT. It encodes CASSDRGGNEKLFF.

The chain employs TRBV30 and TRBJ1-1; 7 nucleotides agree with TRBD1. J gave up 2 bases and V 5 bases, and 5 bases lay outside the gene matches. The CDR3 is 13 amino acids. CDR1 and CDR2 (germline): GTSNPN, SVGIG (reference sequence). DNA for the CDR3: TGTGCCTGGTCGGGACAGTCAAACACTGAAGCTTTCTTT. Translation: CAWSGQSNTEAFF.

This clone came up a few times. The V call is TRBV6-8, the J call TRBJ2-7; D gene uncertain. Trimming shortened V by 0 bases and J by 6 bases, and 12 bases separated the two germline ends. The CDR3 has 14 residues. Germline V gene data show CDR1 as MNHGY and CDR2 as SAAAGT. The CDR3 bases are TGTGCCAGCAGTTACTCATTCGCTGATCGCGAGCAGTACTTC. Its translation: CASSYSFADREQYF.

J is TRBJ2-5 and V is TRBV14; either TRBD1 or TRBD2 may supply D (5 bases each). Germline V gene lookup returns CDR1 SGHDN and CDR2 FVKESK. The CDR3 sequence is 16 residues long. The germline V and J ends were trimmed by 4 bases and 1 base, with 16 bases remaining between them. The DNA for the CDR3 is TGTGCCAGCAGCCCCCGGGGCAGCCTTATCCAAGAGACCCAGTACTTC. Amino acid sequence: CASSPRGSLIQETQYF.

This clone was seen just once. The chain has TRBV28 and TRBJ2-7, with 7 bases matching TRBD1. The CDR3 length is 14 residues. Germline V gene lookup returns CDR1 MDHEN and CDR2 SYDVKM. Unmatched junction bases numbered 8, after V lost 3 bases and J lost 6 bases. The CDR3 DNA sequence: TGTGCCAGCAGTTTCTTCCACGCAGGGGGCGAGCAGTACTTC. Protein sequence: CASSFFHAGGEQYF.

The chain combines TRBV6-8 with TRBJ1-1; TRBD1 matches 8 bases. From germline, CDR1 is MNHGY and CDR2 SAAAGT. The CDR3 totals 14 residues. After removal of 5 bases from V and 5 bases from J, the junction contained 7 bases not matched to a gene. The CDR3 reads CASSEYRGNTEAFF. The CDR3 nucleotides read TGTGCCAGCAGTGAGTACAGGGGGAATACTGAAGCTTTCTTT.

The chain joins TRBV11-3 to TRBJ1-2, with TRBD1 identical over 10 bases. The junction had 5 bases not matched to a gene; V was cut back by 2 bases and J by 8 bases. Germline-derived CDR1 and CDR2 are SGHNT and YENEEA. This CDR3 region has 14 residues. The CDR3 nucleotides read TGTGCCAGCAGCTTATCCGGGACAGGGGAGGGCTACACCTTC. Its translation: CASSLSGTGEGYTF.

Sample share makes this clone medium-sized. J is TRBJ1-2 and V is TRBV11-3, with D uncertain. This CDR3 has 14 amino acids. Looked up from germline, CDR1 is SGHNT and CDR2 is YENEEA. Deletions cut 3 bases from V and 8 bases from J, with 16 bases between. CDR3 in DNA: TGTGCCAGCAGCTTGCACTCGGAGCCTGAGGGCTACACCTTC. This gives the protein CASSLHSEPEGYTF.

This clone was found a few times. DNA of the CDR3: TGTGCCAGCAGCACTAAACTTACAGGGGGCCAGGAGACCCAGTACTTC. The encoded protein is CASSTKLTGGQETQYF. V is TRBV9 and J is TRBJ2-5; TRBD1 matches 9 bases. The CDR3 has 16 residues. Trimming removed 4 bases from V and 5 bases from J; junction bases left unmatched: 12. CDR1 is SGDLS, CDR2 YYNGEE, per germline. The variable domain in full, completed from reference TRBV9 and TRBJ2-5, reads DSGVTQTPKHLITATGQRVTLRCSPRSGDLSVYWYQQSLDQGLQFLIQYYNGEERAKGNILERFSAQQFPDLHSELNLSSLELGDSALYFCASSTKLTGGQETQYFGPGTRLLVL.

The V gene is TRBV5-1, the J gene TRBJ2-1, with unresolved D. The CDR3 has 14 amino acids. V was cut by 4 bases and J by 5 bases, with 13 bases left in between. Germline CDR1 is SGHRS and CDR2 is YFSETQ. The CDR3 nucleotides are TGCGCCAGCAGCCTTCTTAACGTTGACAATGAGCAGTTCTTC. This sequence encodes CASSLLNVDNEQFF. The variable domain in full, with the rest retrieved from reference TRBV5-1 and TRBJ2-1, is KAGVTQTPRYLIKTRGQQVTLSCSPISGHRSVSWYQQTPGQGLQFLFEYFSETQRNKGNFPGRFSGRQFSNSRSEMNVSTLELGDSALYLCASSLLNVDNEQFFGPGTRLTVL.

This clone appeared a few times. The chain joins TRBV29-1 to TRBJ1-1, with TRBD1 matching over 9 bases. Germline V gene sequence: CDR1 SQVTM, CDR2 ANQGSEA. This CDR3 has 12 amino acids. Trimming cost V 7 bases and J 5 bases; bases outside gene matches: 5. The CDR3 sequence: CSAGQGVTEAFF. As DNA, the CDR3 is TGCAGCGCGGGACAGGGTGTAACTGAAGCTTTCTTT.

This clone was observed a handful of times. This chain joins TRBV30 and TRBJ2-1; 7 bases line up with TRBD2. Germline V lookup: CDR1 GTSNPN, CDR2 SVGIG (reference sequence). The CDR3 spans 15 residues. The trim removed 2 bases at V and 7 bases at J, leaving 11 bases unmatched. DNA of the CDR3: TGTGCCTGGAGTCCCCCGGGGCGGGAGAGGAATGAGCAGTTCTTC. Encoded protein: CAWSPPGRERNEQFF.

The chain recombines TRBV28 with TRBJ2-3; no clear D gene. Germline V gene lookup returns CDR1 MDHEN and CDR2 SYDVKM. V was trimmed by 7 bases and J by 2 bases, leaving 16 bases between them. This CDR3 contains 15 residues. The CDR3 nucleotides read TGTGCCAGCAACTCCCCCACATACCTCACAGATACGCAGTATTTT. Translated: CASNSPTYLTDTQYF. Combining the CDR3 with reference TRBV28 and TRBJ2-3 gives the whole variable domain DVKVTQSSRYLVKRTGEKVFLECVQDMDHENMFWYRQDPGLGLRLIYFSYDVKMKEKGDIPEGYSVSREKKERFSLILESASTNQTSMYLCASNSPTYLTDTQYFGPGTRLTVL.

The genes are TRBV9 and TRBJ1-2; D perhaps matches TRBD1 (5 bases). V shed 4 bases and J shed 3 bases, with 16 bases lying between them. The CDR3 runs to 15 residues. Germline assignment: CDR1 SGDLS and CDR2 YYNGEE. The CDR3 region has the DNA TGTGCCAGCAGCCCAATGGGGCAGGGATACTATGGCTACACCTTC. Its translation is CASSPMGQGYYGYTF. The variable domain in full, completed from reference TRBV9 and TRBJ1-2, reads DSGVTQTPKHLITATGQRVTLRCSPRSGDLSVYWYQQSLDQGLQFLIQYYNGEERAKGNILERFSAQQFPDLHSELNLSSLELGDSALYFCASSPMGQGYYGYTFGSGTRLTVV.

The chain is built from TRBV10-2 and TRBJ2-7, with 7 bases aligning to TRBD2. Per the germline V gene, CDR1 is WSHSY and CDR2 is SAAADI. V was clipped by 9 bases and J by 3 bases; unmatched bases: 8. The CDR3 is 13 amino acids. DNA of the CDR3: TGCGCCAGTAGATCCGGGACTAACTACGAGCAGTACTTC. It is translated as CASRSGTNYEQYF.

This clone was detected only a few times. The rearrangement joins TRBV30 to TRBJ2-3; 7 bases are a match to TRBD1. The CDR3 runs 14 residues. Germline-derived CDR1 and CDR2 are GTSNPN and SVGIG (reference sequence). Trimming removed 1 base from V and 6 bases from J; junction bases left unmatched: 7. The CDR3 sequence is CAWSAGQRRDTQYF. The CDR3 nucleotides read TGTGCCTGGAGTGCGGGACAGCGAAGGGATACGCAGTATTTT. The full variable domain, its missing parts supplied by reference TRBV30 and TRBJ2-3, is SQTIHQWPATLVQPVGSPLSLECTVEGTSNPNLYWYRQAAGRGLQLLFYSVGIGQISSEVPQNLSASRPQDRQFILSSKKLLLSDSGFYLCAWSAGQRRDTQYFGPGTRLTVL.

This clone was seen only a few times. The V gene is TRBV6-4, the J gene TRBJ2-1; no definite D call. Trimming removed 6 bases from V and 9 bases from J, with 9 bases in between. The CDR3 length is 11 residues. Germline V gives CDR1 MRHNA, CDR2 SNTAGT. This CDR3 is CASREYGEQFF. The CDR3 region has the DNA TGTGCCAGCAGGGAGTATGGTGAGCAGTTCTTC.

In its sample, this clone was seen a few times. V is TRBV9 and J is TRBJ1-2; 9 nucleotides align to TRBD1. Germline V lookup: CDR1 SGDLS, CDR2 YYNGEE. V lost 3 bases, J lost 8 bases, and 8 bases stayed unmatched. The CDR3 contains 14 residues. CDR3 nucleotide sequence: TGTGCCAGCAGCGGAATCGACAGGGGGGAAGGCTACACCTTC. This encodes CASSGIDRGEGYTF. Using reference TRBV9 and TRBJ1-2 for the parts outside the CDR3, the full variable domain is DSGVTQTPKHLITATGQRVTLRCSPRSGDLSVYWYQQSLDQGLQFLIQYYNGEERAKGNILERFSAQQFPDLHSELNLSSLELGDSALYFCASSGIDRGEGYTFGSGTRLTVV.

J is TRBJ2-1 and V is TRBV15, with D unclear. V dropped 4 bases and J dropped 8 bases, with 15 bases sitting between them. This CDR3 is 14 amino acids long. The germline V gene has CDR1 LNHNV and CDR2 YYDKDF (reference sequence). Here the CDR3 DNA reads TGTGCCACCAGCACCCTTACTACTCTCCATGAGCAGTTCTTC. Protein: CATSTLTTLHEQFF.

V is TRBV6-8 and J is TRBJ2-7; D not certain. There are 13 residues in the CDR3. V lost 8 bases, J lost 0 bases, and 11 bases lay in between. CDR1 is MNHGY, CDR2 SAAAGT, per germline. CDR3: CASVQASSYEQYF. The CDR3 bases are TGTGCCAGCGTCCAGGCCAGCTCCTACGAGCAGTACTTC.